This paragraph reports one T cell receptor beta chain. This entry belongs to a study of blood T cell repertoires in COVID-19. Background on the study: Sites across the United States, Italy and Spain contributed samples from acute and convalescent COVID-19.

The germline CDR1 and CDR2 sequences are SGHNT and YYREEE (reference sequence). There are 18 residues in the CDR3. V lost 4 bases to trimming and J lost 0 bases; unmatched junction nucleotides: 11. Seattle patients were enrolled while actively infected and followed longitudinally. Per the original methods: Estimates of nucleated cell counts were drawn from the amplification of reference gene primers. TCRdb's copy holds only in-frame clones and misses some; the assay was immunoSEQ multiplex PCR. From that table come the V and J calls and clone size; the DNA was used to work out D and trimming. The table records around 370,000 clones, about nine tenths of them present only once.

The V and J genes are TRBV5-4 and TRBJ1-1; 11 positions agree with TRBD1. Sample: peripheral blood. The clonotype comes from a woman aged 45-65 years with COVID-19, enrolled during active disease. The CDR3 loop is CASSPGTGGWIMNTEAFF. The CDR3 coding sequence is TGTGCCAGCAGCCCCGGGACAGGGGGTTGGATCATGAACACTGAAGCTTTCTTT.